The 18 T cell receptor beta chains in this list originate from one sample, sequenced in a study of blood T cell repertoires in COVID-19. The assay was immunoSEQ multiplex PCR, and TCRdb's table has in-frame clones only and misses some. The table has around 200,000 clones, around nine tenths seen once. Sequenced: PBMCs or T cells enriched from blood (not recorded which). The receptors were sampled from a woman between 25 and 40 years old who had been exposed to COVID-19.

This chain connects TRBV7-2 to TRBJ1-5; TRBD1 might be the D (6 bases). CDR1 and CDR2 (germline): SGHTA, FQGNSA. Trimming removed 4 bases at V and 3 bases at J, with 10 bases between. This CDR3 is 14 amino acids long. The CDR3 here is CASSSGHVNQPQHF. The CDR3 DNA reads TGTGCCAGCAGCTCGGGACACGTCAATCAGCCCCAGCATTTT.

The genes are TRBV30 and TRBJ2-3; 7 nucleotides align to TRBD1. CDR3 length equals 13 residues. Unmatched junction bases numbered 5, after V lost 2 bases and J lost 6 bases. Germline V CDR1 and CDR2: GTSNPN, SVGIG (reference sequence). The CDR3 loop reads CAWSPQGSDTQYF. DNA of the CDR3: TGTGCCTGGAGTCCACAGGGGTCTGATACGCAGTATTTT.

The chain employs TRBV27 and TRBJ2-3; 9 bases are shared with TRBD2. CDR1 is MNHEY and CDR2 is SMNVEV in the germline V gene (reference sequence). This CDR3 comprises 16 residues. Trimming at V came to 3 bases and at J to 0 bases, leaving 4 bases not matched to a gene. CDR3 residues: CASSFKRGASTDTQYF. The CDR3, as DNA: TGTGCCAGCAGTTTTAAGCGGGGGGCCAGCACAGATACGCAGTATTTT.

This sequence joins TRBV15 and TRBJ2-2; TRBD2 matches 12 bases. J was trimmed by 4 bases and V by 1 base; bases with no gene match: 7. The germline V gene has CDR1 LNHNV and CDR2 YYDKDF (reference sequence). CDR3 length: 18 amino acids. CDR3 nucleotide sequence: TGTGCCACCAGCAGAGGCCTAGCGGGGGGGCGGGGCACCGGGGAGCTGTTTTTT. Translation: CATSRGLAGGRGTGELFF. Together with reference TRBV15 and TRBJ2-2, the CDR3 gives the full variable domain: DAMVIQNPRYQVTQFGKPVTLSCSQTLNHNVMYWYQQKSSQAPKLLFHYYDKDFNNEADTPDNFQSRRPNTSFCFLDIRSPGLGDTAMYLCATSRGLAGGRGTGELFFGEGSRLTVL.

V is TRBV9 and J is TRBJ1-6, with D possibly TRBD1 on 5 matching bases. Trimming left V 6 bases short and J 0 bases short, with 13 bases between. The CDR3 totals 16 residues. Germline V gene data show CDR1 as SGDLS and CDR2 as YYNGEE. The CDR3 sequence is CASTPGGSSYNSPLHF. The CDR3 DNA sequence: TGTGCCAGCACCCCGGGGGGGAGCTCCTATAATTCACCCCTCCACTTT.

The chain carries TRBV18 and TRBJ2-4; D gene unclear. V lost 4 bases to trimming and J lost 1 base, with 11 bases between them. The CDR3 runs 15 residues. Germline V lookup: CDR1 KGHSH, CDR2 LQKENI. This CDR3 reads CASSLGLMAKNIQYF. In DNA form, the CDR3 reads TGTGCCAGCTCACTGGGCCTTATGGCCAAAAACATTCAGTACTTC.

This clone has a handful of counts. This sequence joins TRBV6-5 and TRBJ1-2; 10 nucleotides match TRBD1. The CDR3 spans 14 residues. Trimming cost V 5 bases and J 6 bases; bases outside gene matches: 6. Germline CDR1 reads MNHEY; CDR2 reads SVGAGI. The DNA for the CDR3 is TGTGCCAGCAGTACCCGGGACAGGGGCCATGGCTACACCTTC. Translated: CASSTRDRGHGYTF.

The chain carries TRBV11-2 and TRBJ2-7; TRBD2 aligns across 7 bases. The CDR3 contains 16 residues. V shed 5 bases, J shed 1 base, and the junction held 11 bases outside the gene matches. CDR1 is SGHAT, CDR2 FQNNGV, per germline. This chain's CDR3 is CASSRLGSSGSYEQYF. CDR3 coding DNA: TGTGCCAGCAGCCGATTGGGTTCTAGCGGATCCTACGAGCAGTACTTC. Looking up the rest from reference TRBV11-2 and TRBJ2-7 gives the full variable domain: EAGVAQSPRYKIIEKRQSVAFWCNPISGHATLYWYQQILGQGPKLLIQFQNNGVVDDSQLPKDRFSAERLKGVDSTLKIQPAKLEDSAVYLCASSRLGSSGSYEQYFGPGTRLTVT.

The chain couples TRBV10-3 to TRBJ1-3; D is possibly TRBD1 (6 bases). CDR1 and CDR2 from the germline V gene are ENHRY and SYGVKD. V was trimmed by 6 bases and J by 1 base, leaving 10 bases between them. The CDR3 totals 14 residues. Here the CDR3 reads CAISLTGSGNTIYF. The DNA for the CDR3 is TGTGCCATCAGCCTAACAGGGTCTGGAAACACCATATATTTT.

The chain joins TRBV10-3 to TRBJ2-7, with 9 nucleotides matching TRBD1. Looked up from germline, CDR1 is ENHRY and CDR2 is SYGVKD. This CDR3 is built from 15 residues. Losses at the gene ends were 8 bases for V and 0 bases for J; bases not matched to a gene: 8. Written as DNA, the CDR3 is TGTGCCATCTTATCGTGGACAGGGGTCTCCTACGAGCAGTACTTC. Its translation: CAILSWTGVSYEQYF.

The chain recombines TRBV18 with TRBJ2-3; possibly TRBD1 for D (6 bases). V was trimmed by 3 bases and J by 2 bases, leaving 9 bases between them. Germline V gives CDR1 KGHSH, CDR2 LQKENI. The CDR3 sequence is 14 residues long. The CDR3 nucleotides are TGTGCCAGCTCACCGGACAGTACCACAGATACGCAGTATTTT. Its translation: CASSPDSTTDTQYF. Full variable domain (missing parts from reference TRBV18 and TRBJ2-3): NAGVMQNPRHLVRRRGQEARLRCSPMKGHSHVYWYRQLPEEGLKFMVYLQKENIIDESGMPKERFSAEFPKEGPSILRIQQVVRGDSAAYFCASSPDSTTDTQYFGPGTRLTVL.

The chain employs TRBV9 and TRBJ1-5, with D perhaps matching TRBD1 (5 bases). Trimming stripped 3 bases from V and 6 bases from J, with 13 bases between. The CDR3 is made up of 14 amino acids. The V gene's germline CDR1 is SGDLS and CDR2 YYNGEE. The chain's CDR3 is CASSADSSGQPQHF. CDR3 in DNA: TGTGCCAGCAGCGCCGACAGTAGCGGTCAGCCCCAGCATTTT.

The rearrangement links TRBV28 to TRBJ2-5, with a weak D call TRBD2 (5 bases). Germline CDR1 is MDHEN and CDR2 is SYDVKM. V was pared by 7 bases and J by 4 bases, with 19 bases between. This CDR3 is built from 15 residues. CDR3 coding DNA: TGTGCCAGCATTCGGGCCCCGGGGAGATTAGAGACCCAGTACTTC. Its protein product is CASIRAPGRLETQYF.

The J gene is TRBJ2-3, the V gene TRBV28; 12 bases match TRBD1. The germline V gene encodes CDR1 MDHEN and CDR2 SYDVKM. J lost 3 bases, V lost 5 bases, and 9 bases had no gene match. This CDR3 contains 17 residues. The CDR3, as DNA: TGTGCCAGCAGTGGCCGGGACAGGGGGCGTCGGACAGATACGCAGTATTTT. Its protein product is CASSGRDRGRRTDTQYF.

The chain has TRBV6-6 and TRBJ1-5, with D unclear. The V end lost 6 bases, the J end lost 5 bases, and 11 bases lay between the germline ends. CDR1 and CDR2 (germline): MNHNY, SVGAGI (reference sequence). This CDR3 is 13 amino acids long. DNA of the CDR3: TGTGCCAGCAGCCAGACTGCCGATCAGCCCCAGCATTTT. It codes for CASSQTADQPQHF.

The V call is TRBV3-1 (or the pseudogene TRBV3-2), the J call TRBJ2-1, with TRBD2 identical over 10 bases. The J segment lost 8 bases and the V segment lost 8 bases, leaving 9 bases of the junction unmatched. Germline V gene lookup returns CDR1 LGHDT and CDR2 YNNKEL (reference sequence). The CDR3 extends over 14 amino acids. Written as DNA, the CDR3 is TGTGCCAGCGACAAGCGGGGGGGCAATGATGAGCAGTTCTTC. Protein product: CASDKRGGNDEQFF.

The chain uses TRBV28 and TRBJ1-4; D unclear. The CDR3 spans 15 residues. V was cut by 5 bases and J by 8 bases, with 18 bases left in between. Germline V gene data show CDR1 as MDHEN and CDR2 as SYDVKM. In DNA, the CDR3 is TGTGCCAGCAGTAGTGATTCGCATTGGAGCGAAAAACTGTTTTTT. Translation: CASSSDSHWSEKLFF.

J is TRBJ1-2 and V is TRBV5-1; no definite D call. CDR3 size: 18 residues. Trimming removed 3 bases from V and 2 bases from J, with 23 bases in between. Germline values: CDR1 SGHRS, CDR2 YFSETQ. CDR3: CASSSNPPGMALNYGYTF. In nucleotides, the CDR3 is TGCGCCAGCAGCTCGAACCCCCCGGGGATGGCCCTCAACTATGGCTACACCTTC.